The 8 T cell receptor beta chains below come from one sample, sequenced in a study of blood T cell repertoires in COVID-19. TCRdb's copy holds only in-frame clones and misses some; the assay was immunoSEQ multiplex PCR. The data show under 250,000 clones, roughly nine tenths seen once. Sequences were obtained from PBMCs or T cells enriched from blood (not recorded which). Source of these receptors: a woman aged 18-29 years in a cohort exposed to, infected with or recovered from COVID-19 (not recorded which).

The CDR3 is CASSLGLAGGSGNEQFF. CDR3 DNA: TGCGCCAGCAGCTTGGGTTTAGCGGGAGGATCGGGCAATGAGCAGTTCTTC. This chain joins TRBV5-1 and TRBJ2-1; 10 bases agree with TRBD2. The CDR3 is 17 amino acids. The V gene end was trimmed by 0 bases and the J gene end by 6 bases; junction bases not matched to a gene: 9. Looked up from germline, CDR1 is SGHRS and CDR2 is YFSETQ.

The rearrangement uses TRBV19 and TRBJ1-5; no definite D call. CDR1 is LNHDA, CDR2 SQIVND, per germline (reference sequence). With 2 bases removed from V and 3 bases from J, the gap between germline ends came to 17 bases. This CDR3 region has 17 residues. The DNA of the CDR3 is TGTGCCAGTAGTATATGGCCGTCAGGCGACAACAATCAGCCCCAGCATTTT. Its translation: CASSIWPSGDNNQPQHF.

The genes are TRBV14 and TRBJ1-3; 9 bases align to TRBD1. Trimming removed 4 bases from V and 5 bases from J; junction bases left unmatched: 9. CDR3 length: 16 amino acids. Germline lookup yields CDR1 SGHDN and CDR2 FVKESK. DNA for the CDR3: TGTGCCAGCAGCCCCTACCCCGGACAGGGGAGAAACACCATATATTTT. Translated, it gives CASSPYPGQGRNTIYF.

With respect to this clone: The sample holds other DNA sequences that translate to the same CDR3. The chain couples TRBV5-1 to TRBJ2-7; 7 bases are shared with TRBD1. Per germline, CDR1 SGHRS and CDR2 YFSETQ. Trimming cost V 4 bases and J 6 bases; bases outside gene matches: 4. This CDR3 comprises 12 residues. The CDR3 nucleotides are TGCGCCAGCAGCCTCGGGACAGTCGAGCAGTACTTC. Translation: CASSLGTVEQYF.

A single count supports this clone. This chain links TRBV10-3 with TRBJ1-2, with 10 bases fitting TRBD1. The junction had 9 bases not matched to a gene; V was cut back by 6 bases and J by 8 bases. The CDR3 is made up of 14 amino acids. Germline CDR1 ENHRY, CDR2 SYGVKD. CDR3 amino acids: CAIRVPGTGDGYTF. The CDR3 DNA reads TGTGCCATCAGAGTACCCGGGACAGGGGACGGCTACACCTTC.

In regard to this clone: The same CDR3 arises from other DNA sequences in this sample as well. The CDR3: CASSSTGGGSPLHF. The CDR3 region has the DNA TGTGCCAGCAGCTCAACAGGGGGCGGTTCACCCCTCCACTTT. This rearrangement joins TRBV5-4 to TRBJ1-6; TRBD1 matches at 9 bases. This CDR3 region has 14 residues. Germline V gene sequence: CDR1 SGHNT, CDR2 YYREEE (reference sequence). Trimming cost V 3 bases and J 9 bases; bases outside gene matches: 4.

The table lists this clone with a few counts. V is TRBV3-1 (or the pseudogene TRBV3-2) and J is TRBJ2-1, with D possibly matching TRBD1 (6 bases). This CDR3 has 15 residues. Per germline, CDR1 LGHDT and CDR2 YNNKEL (reference sequence). V lost 4 bases and J 6 bases, leaving 16 bases between the germline ends. The CDR3 is CASSRNRVSVNEQFF. The CDR3 nucleotides are TGTGCCAGCAGCCGGAACAGGGTTTCCGTCAATGAGCAGTTCTTC.

The V and J genes are TRBV15 and TRBJ2-1; 9 bases are shared with TRBD2. Germline CDR1 is LNHNV and CDR2 is YYDKDF (reference sequence). This CDR3 is 16 amino acids long. V gave up 1 base and J gave up 5 bases; unmatched junction bases: 6. The CDR3 DNA sequence: TGTGCCACCAGCAGAGGGGGCGGGAGGGCCAACAATGAGCAGTTCTTC. This sequence encodes CATSRGGGRANNEQFF.